This paragraph reports one TCR beta chain. The V gene lost 6 bases and the J gene lost 4 bases, with 16 bases spanning the gap. This CDR3 spans 14 amino acids. Per germline, CDR1 GTSNPN and CDR2 SVGIG (reference sequence). This sample was included in a study of blood T cell repertoires in COVID-19. Study-level background: COVID-19 samples from acute and convalescent phases originated in the United States, Italy and Spain. PBMCs, B-cell-depleted T cells, or T cells provided the cDNA or gDNA that made up the material.

In the authors' workflow: The authors estimated nucleated cell counts from reference gene primer amplification. Only in-frame clones appear in the TCRdb table, and some are missing; sequencing was by immunoSEQ multiplex PCR. V and J calls and clone size are given by that table; D and trimming were obtained from the DNA. The table has 60,000 to 85,000 clones, approximately 80% seen once. Sample: peripheral blood. V and J are TRBV30 and TRBJ1-3; no reliable D call. The clonotype originates from a man older than 75 with acute or convalescent COVID-19. The CDR3 DNA reads as TGTGCCTGCCCTGGAGGAGGGTTCGGAAACACCATATATTTT. This translates into CACPGGGFGNTIYF.